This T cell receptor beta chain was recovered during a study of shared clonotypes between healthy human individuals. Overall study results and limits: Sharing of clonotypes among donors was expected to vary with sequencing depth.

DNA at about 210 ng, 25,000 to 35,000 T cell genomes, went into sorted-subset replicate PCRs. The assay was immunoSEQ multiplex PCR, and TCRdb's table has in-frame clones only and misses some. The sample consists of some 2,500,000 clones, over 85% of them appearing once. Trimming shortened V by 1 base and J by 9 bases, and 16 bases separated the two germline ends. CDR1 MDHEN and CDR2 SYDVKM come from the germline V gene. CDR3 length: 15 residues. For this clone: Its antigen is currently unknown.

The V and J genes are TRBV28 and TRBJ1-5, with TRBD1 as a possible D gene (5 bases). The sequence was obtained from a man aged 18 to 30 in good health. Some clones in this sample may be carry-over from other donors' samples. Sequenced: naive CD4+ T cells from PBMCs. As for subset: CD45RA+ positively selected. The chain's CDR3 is CASSLFWGKERPQHF. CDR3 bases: TGTGCCAGCAGTTTATTTTGGGGGAAAGAACGGCCCCAGCATTTT.